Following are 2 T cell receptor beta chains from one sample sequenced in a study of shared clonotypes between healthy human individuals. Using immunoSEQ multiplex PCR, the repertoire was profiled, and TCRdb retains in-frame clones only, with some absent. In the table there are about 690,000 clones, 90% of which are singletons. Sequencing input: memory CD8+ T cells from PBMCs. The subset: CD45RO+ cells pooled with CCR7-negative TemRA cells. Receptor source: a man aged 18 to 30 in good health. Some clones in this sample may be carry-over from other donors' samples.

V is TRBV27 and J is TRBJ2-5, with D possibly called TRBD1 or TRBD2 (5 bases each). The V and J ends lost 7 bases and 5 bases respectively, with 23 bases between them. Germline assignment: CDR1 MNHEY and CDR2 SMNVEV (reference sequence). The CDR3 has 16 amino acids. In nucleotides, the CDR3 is TGTGCCAGCATGCTTGGGGGTGGGGGTTTTTTTGAGACCCAGTACTTC. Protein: CASMLGGGGFFETQYF.

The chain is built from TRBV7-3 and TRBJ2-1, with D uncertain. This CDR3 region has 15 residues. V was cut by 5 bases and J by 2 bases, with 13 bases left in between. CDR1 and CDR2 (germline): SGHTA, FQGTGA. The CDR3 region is CASSVLDGPYNEQFF. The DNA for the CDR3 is TGTGCCAGCAGCGTATTAGATGGCCCCTACAATGAGCAGTTCTTC.